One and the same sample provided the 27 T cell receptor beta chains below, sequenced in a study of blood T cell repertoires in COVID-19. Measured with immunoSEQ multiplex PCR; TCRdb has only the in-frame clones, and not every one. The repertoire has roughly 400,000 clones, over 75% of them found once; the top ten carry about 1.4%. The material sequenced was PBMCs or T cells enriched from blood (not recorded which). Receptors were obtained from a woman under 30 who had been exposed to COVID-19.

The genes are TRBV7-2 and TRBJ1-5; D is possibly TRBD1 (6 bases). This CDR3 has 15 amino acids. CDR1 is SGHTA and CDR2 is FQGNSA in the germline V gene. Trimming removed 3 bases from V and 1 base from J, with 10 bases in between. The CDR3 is CASSLVDSSNQPQHF. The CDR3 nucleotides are TGTGCCAGCAGCTTGGTGGACAGCAGCAATCAGCCCCAGCATTTT. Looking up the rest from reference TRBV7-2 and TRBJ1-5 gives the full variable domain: GAGVSQSPSNKVTEKGKDVELRCDPISGHTALYWYRQSLGQGLEFLIYFQGNSAPDKSGLPSDRFSAERTGGSVSTLTIQRTQQEDSAVYLCASSLVDSSNQPQHFGDGTRLSIL.

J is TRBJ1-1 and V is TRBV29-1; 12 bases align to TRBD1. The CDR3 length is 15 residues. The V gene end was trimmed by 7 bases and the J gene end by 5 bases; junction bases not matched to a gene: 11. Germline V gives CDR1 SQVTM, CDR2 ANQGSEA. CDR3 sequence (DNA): TGCAGCGCCCGAGGGACAGGGGGCTCTTCAACTGAAGCTTTCTTT. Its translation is CSARGTGGSSTEAFF.

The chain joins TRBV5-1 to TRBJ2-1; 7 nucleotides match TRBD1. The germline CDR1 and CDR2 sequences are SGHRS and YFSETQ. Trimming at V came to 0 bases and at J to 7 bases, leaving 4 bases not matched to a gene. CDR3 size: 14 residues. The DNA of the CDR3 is TGCGCCAGCAGCTTGGTAGGGACAGCGAATGAGCAGTTCTTC. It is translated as CASSLVGTANEQFF.

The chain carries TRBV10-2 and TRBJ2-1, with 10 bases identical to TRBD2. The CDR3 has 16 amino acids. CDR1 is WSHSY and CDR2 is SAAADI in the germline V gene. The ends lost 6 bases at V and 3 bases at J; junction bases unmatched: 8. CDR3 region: CASSRETSGYYNEQFF. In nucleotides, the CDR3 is TGCGCCAGCAGCCGTGAGACTAGCGGGTACTACAATGAGCAGTTCTTC.

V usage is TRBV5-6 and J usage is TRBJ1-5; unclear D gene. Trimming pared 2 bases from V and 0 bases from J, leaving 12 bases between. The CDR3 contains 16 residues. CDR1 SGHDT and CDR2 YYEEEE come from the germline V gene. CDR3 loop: CASSLNRDYSNQPQHF. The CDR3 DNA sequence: TGTGCCAGCAGCTTAAACAGAGATTATAGCAATCAGCCCCAGCATTTT. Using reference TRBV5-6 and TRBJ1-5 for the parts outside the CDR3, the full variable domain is DAGVTQSPTHLIKTRGQQVTLRCSPKSGHDTVSWYQQALGQGPQFIFQYYEEEERQRGNFPDRFSGHQFPNYSSELNVNALLLGDSALYLCASSLNRDYSNQPQHFGDGTRLSIL.

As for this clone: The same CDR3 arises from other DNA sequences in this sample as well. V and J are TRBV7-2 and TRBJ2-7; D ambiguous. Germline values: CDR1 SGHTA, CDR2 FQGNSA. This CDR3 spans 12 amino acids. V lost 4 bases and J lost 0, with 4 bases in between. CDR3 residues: CASSSFSYEQYF. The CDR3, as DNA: TGTGCCAGCAGCTCCTTCTCCTACGAGCAGTACTTC.

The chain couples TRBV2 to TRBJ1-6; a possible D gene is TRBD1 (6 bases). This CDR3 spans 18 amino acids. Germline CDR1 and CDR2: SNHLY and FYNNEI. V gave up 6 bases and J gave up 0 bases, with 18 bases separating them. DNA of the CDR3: TGTGCCAGCAGCCGAAATGGACAGCTTAGCTCCTATAATTCACCCCTCCACTTT. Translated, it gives CASSRNGQLSSYNSPLHF.

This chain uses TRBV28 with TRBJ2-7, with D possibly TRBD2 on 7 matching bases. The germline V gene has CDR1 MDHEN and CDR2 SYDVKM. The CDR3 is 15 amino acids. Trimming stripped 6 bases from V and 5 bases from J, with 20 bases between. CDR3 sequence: CASSPAGGRRDEQYF. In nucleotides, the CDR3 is TGTGCCAGCAGCCCAGCCGGGGGGCGCAGGGACGAGCAGTACTTC.

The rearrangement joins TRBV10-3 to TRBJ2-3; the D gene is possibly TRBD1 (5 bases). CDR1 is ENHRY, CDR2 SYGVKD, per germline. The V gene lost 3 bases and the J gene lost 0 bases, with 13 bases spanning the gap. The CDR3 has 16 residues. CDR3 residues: CAISDARGTSTDTQYF. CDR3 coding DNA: TGTGCCATCAGTGATGCTAGGGGAACTAGCACAGATACGCAGTATTTT.

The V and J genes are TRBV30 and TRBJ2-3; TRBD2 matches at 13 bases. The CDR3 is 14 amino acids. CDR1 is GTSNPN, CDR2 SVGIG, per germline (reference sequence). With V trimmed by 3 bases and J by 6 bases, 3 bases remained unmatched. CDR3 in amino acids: CAWSGTSGADTQYF. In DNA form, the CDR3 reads TGTGCCTGGAGCGGGACTAGCGGGGCTGATACGCAGTATTTT.

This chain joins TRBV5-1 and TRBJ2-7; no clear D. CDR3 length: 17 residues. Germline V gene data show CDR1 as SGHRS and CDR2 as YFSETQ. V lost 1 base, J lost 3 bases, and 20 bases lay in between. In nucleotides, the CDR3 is TGCGCCAGCAGCTTGAGTTCTATAGTGTTCCCTGTCTACGAGCAGTACTTC. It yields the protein CASSLSSIVFPVYEQYF.

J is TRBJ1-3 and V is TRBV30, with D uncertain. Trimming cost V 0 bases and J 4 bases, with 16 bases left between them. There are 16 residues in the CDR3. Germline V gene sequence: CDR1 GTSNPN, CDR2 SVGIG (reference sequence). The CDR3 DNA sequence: TGTGCCTGGAGTGTACATATCGGGGAAACGGGAAACACCATATATTTT. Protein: CAWSVHIGETGNTIYF.

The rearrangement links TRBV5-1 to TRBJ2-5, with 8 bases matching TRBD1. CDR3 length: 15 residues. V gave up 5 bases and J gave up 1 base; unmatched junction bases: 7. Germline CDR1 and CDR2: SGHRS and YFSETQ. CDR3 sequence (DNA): TGCGCCAGCAGTCGGACAGGGATGCCCCAAGAGACCCAGTACTTC. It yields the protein CASSRTGMPQETQYF.

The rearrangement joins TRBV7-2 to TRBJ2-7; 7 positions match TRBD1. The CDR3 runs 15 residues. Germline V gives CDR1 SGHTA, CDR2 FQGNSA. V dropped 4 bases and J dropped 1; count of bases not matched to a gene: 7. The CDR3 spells CASSSVDRVSYEQYF. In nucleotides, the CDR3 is TGTGCCAGCAGCTCGGTTGACAGGGTATCCTACGAGCAGTACTTC.

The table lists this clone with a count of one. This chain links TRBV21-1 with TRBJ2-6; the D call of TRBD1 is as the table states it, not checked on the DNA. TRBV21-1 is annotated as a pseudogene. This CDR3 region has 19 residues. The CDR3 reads CARGIATGPAHSGANVLTF. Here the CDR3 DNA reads TGTGCCAGGGGAATTGCGACAGGGCCAGCCCACTCTGGGGCCAACGTCCTGACTTTC.

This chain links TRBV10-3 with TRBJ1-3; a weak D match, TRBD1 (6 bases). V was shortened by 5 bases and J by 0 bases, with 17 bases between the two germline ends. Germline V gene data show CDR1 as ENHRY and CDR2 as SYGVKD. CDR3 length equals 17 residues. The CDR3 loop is CAISRDTYQISGNTIYF. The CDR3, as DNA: TGTGCCATCAGTCGGGACACTTACCAAATCTCTGGAAACACCATATATTTT.

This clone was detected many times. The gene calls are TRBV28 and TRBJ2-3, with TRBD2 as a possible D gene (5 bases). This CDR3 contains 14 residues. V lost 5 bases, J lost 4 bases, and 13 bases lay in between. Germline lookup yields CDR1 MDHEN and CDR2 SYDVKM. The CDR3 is CASSRAAVPDTQYF. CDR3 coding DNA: TGTGCCAGCAGTAGGGCAGCGGTCCCAGATACGCAGTATTTT.

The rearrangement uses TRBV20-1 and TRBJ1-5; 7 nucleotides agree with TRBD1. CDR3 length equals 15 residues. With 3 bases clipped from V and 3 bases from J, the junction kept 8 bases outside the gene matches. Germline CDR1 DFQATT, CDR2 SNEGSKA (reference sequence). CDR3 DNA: TGCAGTGCTAGTCCTAGGGACAGCCTCAATCAGCCCCAGCATTTT. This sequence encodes CSASPRDSLNQPQHF.

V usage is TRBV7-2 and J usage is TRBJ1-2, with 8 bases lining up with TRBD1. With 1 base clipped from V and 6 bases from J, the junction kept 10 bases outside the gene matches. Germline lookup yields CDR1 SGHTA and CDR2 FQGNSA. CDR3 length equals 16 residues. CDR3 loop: CASSLGGAGTGHGYTF. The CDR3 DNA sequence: TGTGCCAGCAGCTTAGGAGGCGCTGGGACAGGCCATGGCTACACCTTC.

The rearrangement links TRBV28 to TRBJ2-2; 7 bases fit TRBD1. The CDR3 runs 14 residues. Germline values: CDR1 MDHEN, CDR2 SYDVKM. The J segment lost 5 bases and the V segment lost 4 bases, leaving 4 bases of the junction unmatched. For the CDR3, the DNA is TGTGCCAGCAGTTCGGGACAGATAACCGGGGAGCTGTTTTTT. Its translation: CASSSGQITGELFF.

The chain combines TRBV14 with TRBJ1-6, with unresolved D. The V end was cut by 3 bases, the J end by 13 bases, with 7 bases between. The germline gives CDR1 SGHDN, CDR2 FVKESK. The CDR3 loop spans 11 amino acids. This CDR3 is CASSHAGPLHF. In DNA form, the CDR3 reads TGTGCCAGCAGCCACGCGGGGCCCCTCCACTTT.

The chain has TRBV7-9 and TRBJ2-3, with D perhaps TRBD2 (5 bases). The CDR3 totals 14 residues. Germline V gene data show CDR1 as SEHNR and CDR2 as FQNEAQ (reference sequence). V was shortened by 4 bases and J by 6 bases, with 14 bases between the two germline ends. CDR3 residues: CASSSYPGSDTQYF. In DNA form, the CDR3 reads TGTGCCAGCAGCTCGTATCCGGGATCCGATACGCAGTATTTT.

The CDR3 region is CASSQDPGNLRGYTF. As DNA, the CDR3 is TGTGCCAGCAGCCAAGACCCGGGGAACCTCCGGGGCTACACCTTC. The J gene is TRBJ1-2, the V gene TRBV14; D is ambiguous. CDR3 length: 15 residues. Germline CDR1 is SGHDN and CDR2 is FVKESK. Trimming removed 0 bases at V and 8 bases at J, with 16 bases between.

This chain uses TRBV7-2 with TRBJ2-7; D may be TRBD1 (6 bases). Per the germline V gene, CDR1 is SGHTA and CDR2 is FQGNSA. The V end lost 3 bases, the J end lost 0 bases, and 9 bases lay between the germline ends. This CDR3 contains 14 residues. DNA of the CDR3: TGTGCCAGCAGCTTGGGGGCCCCCTCCTACGAGCAGTACTTC. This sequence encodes CASSLGAPSYEQYF.

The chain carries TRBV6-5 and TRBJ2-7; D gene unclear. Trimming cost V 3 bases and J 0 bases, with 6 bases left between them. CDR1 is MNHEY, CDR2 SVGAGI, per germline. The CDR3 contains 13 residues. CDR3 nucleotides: TGTGCCAGCAGTTATCATGTCTCCTACGAGCAGTACTTC. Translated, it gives CASSYHVSYEQYF.

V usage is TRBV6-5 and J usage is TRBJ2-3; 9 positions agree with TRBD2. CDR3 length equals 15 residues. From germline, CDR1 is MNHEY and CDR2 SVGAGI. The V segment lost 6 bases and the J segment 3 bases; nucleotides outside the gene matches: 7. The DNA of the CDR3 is TGTGCCAGCAGCCAGACTAGCGGTGAGACAGATACGCAGTATTTT. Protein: CASSQTSGETDTQYF.

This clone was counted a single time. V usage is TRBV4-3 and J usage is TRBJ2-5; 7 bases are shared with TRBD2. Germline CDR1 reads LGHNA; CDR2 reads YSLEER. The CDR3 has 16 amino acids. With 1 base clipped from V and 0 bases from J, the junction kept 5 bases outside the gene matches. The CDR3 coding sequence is TGCGCCAGCAGCCAAGCTCTTAGCGGGTACCAAGAGACCCAGTACTTC. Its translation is CASSQALSGYQETQYF.